This T cell receptor beta chain originates from a study of blood T cells in healthy people across ages. The CDR3 extends over 16 amino acids. CDR1 DFQATT and CDR2 SNEGSKA come from the germline V gene (reference sequence). Trimming took 0 bases from V and 0 from J; bases not matched to a gene: 1. In its sample, this clonotype was seen a few times. A J-beta primer mix and a sample-barcoded 5' primer were used in a second PCR of about 7 to 12 cycles. MiXCR, applied by TCRdb to the 5' RACE reads, yields one record per CDR3 protein. The top ten clones hold about 20% of a sample with approximately 1,100,000 distinct CDR3 sequences, 35% to 50% of them seen once.

The clonotype was recovered from a woman aged 55-70 years in good health. The source material was blood. V is TRBV20-1 and J is TRBJ2-1; TRBD2 matches 11 bases. Here the CDR3 DNA reads TGCAGTGCTAGAGATACTAGCGGGAGCTCCTACAATGAGCAGTTCTTC. Its translation is CSARDTSGSSYNEQFF.